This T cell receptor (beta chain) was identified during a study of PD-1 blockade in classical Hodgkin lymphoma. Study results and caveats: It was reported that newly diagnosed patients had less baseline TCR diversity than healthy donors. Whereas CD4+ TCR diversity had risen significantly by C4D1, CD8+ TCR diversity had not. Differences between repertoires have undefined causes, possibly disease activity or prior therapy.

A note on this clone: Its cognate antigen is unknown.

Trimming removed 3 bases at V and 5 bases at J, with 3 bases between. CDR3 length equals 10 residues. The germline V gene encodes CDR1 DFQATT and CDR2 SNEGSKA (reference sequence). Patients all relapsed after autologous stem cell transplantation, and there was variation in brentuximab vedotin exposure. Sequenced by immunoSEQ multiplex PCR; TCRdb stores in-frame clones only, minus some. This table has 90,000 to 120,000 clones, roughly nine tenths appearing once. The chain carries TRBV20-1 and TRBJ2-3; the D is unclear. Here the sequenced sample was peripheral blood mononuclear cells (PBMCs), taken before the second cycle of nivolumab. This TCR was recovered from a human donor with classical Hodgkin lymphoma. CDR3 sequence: CSASIDTQYF. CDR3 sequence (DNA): TGCAGTGCTAGTATAGATACGCAGTATTTT.